This TCR beta chain was identified in a study of post-analysis software for immune sequencing data. Across the study: The courses of disease that were included comprised relapsing-remitting, secondary progressive and progressive-relapsing multiple sclerosis. Findings of the study overall: Samples from one preparation batch, clustered by F measure, grouped strongly together. For normalized Chao1 diversity, multiple sclerosis patients scored significantly lower than controls did. Patients used five TRBV segments, including TRBV5-6, TRBV5-1 and TRBV20-1, more often than controls.

Tagging with unique molecular identifiers was a feature of the TCR beta cDNA libraries. T cells, roughly 0.95 to 10 million of them, yielded about 500,000 cDNA molecules. Using its own MiXCR run on the PCR reads, TCRdb lists one record per CDR3 protein. The sample lists about half a million distinct CDR3 sequences; 30% to 40% were seen once. Germline V gene sequence: CDR1 SQVTM, CDR2 ANQGSEA. This CDR3 region has 10 residues. The germline V and J ends were trimmed by 6 bases and 7 bases, with 7 bases remaining between them. This clonotype was observed a handful of times. No antigen is known for it. The gene calls are TRBV29-1 and TRBJ2-1; no firm D call. The sequence came from a girl under 18 with multiple sclerosis. Material: blood. CDR3 loop: CSVVKNEQFF. Here the CDR3 DNA reads TGCAGCGTCGTAAAGAATGAGCAGTTCTTC.